The next 14 T cell receptor beta chains were all read from a single sample in a study of T cell responses to AZD1222 COVID-19 vaccine. Repertoires were generated with immunoSEQ multiplex PCR, while TCRdb's copy carries only in-frame clones and drops some. The sample has over 100,000 clones, over 85% seen once. The specimen comprised peripheral blood, sampled on day 0 of AZD1222 vaccination. Receptors were obtained from an adult in good health.

This clone was observed once. The chain joins TRBV11-3 to TRBJ2-1, with 10 bases aligning to TRBD2. The germline V gene encodes CDR1 SGHNT and CDR2 YENEEA. This CDR3 spans 16 amino acids. The J segment lost 4 bases and the V segment lost 2 bases, leaving 5 bases of the junction unmatched. The CDR3 DNA is TGTGCCAGCAGCTTATCTGCTAGCGGGGGATACAATGAGCAGTTCTTC. Translation: CASSLSASGGYNEQFF. Using reference TRBV11-3 and TRBJ2-1 for the parts outside the CDR3, the full variable domain is EAGVVQSPRYKIIEKKQPVAFWCNPISGHNTLYWYLQNLGQGPELLIRYENEEAVDDSQLPKDRFSAERLKGVDSTLKIQPAELGDSAVYLCASSLSASGGYNEQFFGPGTRLTVL.

The chain is built from TRBV15 and TRBJ2-2, with TRBD1 as a possible D gene (6 bases). The CDR3 length is 16 residues. V was pared by 3 bases and J by 4 bases, with 15 bases between. CDR1 is LNHNV and CDR2 is YYDKDF in the germline V gene (reference sequence). The CDR3 is CATSRGATSFTGELFF. In nucleotides, the CDR3 is TGTGCCACCAGCAGGGGGGCTACTTCTTTCACCGGGGAGCTGTTTTTT.

This clone was counted once. The rearrangement links TRBV7-9 to TRBJ1-1, with D possibly being TRBD1 (5 bases). CDR1 is SEHNR, CDR2 FQNEAQ, per germline (reference sequence). With 7 bases removed from V and 6 bases from J, the gap between germline ends came to 18 bases. The CDR3 has 14 amino acids. The CDR3 spells CASTPGISGAEAFF. As DNA, the CDR3 is TGTGCCAGCACCCCTGGCATTTCGGGGGCTGAAGCTTTCTTT.

The rearrangement uses TRBV6-5 and TRBJ1-1; D is ambiguous. The CDR3 sequence is 14 residues long. Germline lookup yields CDR1 MNHEY and CDR2 SVGAGI. Deletions cut 2 bases from V and 1 base from J, with 8 bases between. For the CDR3, the DNA is TGTGCCAGCAGTTACCCTGGGTCGAACACTGAAGCTTTCTTT. Translating gives CASSYPGSNTEAFF.

The rearrangement uses TRBV3-1 (or the pseudogene TRBV3-2) and TRBJ1-3; tentative D call: TRBD1 (5 bases). Germline V gene sequence: CDR1 LGHDT, CDR2 YNNKEL (reference sequence). Trimming cost V 2 bases and J 4 bases, with 12 bases left between them. The CDR3 loop spans 15 amino acids. Here the CDR3 reads CASSQMLGGGNTIYF. CDR3 in DNA: TGTGCCAGCAGCCAAATGCTCGGGGGGGGAAACACCATATATTTT.

The chain joins TRBV21-1 to TRBJ2-1; the D call of TRBD2 is as the table states it, not checked on the DNA. TRBV21-1 is listed as a pseudogene. The CDR3 runs 15 residues. This chain's CDR3 is CASSPKREDYNEQFF. The CDR3 region has the DNA TGTGCCAGCAGCCCGAAGCGGGAGGACTACAATGAGCAGTTCTTC.

The CDR3 nucleotides read TGTGCCACCAGCAGGCTACCGGGACAGGGAAGCTATGGCTACACCTTC. Its translation is CATSRLPGQGSYGYTF. The chain carries TRBV15 and TRBJ1-2; 9 positions match TRBD1. The length of the CDR3 is 16 residues. V shed 3 bases and J 4 bases; nucleotides not matched to a gene: 9. The germline CDR1 and CDR2 sequences are LNHNV and YYDKDF (reference sequence).

The CDR3 bases are TGCAGTGCTAGGGATGAGCAGTTCTTC. Its protein product is CSARDEQFF. This chain uses TRBV20-1 with TRBJ2-1; D is ambiguous. Germline assignment: CDR1 DFQATT and CDR2 SNEGSKA (reference sequence). The CDR3 consists of 9 residues. V was pared by 3 bases and J by 8 bases, with 2 bases between.

The chain combines TRBV5-4 with TRBJ1-4; D may be TRBD1 (5 bases). V lost 0 bases and J 4 bases, leaving 16 bases between the germline ends. Per the germline V gene, CDR1 is SGHNT and CDR2 is YYREEE (reference sequence). The CDR3 spans 17 residues. The CDR3 DNA is TGTGCCAGCAGCTTGGGTCCGGGGACCGCCGTTAATGAAAAACTGTTTTTT. This codes for CASSLGPGTAVNEKLFF.

The V and J genes are TRBV27 and TRBJ2-7; 10 bases align to TRBD1. This CDR3 is built from 14 residues. Trimming took 5 bases from V and 5 from J; bases not matched to a gene: 6. Germline V CDR1 and CDR2: MNHEY, SMNVEV (reference sequence). CDR3 protein: CASSPGTGDHEQYF. DNA of the CDR3: TGTGCCAGCAGTCCCGGGACAGGGGATCACGAGCAGTACTTC.

The gene calls are TRBV27 and TRBJ2-3; D uncertain. Germline lookup yields CDR1 MNHEY and CDR2 SMNVEV (reference sequence). The CDR3 extends over 15 amino acids. V lost 5 bases, J lost 2 bases, and 14 bases lay in between. The CDR3 sequence: CASSLTFPLTDTQYF. CDR3 DNA: TGTGCCAGCAGTCTCACGTTCCCACTCACAGATACGCAGTATTTT.

This clone has just one count. This rearrangement joins TRBV7-2 to TRBJ2-3, with D maybe TRBD1 (6 bases). Trimming shortened V by 2 bases and J by 2 bases, and 11 bases separated the two germline ends. Germline V gene sequence: CDR1 SGHTA, CDR2 FQGNSA. The CDR3 has 15 residues. In DNA, the CDR3 is TGTGCCAGCAGCTTATTGGGGGCGCCCACAGATACGCAGTATTTT. Residues: CASSLLGAPTDTQYF.

The rearrangement joins TRBV12-3 or TRBV12-4 to TRBJ2-6; D is ambiguous. The CDR3 is 11 residues long. V shed 6 bases and J shed 12 bases, with 9 bases lying between them. CDR3: CASSSIGVLTF. In nucleotides, the CDR3 is TGTGCCAGCAGCAGTATTGGCGTCCTGACTTTC.

The chain employs TRBV7-3 and TRBJ2-2, with 8 bases aligning to TRBD1. In germline, CDR1 is SGHTA, CDR2 FQGTGA. The CDR3 covers 16 residues. V lost 5 bases, J lost 6 bases, and 11 bases stayed unmatched. CDR3: CASSAQGAWSAGELFF. CDR3 bases: TGTGCCAGCAGCGCGCAGGGGGCTTGGAGCGCCGGGGAGCTGTTTTTT. Variable domain in full (rest from reference TRBV7-3 and TRBJ2-2): GAGVSQTPSNKVTEKGKYVELRCDPISGHTALYWYRQSLGQGPEFLIYFQGTGAADDSGLPNDRFFAVRPEGSVSTLKIQRTERGDSAVYLCASSAQGAWSAGELFFGEGSRLTVL.